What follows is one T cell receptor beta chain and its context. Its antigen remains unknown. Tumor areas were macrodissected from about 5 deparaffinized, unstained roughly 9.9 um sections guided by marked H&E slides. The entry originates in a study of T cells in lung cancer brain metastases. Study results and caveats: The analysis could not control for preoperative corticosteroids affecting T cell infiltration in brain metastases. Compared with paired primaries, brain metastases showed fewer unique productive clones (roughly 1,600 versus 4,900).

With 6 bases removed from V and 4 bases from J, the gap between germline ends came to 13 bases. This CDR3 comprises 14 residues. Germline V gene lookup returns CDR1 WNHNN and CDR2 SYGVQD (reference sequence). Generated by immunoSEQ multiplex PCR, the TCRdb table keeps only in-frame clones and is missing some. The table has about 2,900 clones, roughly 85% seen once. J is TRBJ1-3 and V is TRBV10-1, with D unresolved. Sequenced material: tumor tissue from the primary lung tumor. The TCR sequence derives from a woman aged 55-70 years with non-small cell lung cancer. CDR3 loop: CASSEGISGNTIYF. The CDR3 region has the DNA TGCGCCAGCAGCGAAGGAATTTCGGGAAACACCATATATTTT.